This entry lists 15 T cell receptor beta chains sequenced from one sample in a study of blood T cell repertoires in COVID-19. Profiling relied on immunoSEQ multiplex PCR, and the TCRdb table lists in-frame clones only, not all of them. The sample yields 350,000 to 400,000 clones, about nine tenths seen once. Sequencing used PBMCs or T cells enriched from blood (not recorded which). The receptors originated from a middle-aged woman who had been exposed to COVID-19.

The rearrangement joins TRBV7-2 to TRBJ2-1; no clear D. V lost 5 bases and J 7 bases, leaving 15 bases between the germline ends. The germline CDR1 and CDR2 sequences are SGHTA and FQGNSA. The CDR3 runs to 14 residues. In nucleotides, the CDR3 is TGTGCCAGCAGCGAAAATCAACTTAGTAATGAGCAGTTCTTC. Translating gives CASSENQLSNEQFF.

V usage is TRBV7-9 and J usage is TRBJ1-1, with TRBD1 matching over 8 bases. The V and J ends lost 5 bases and 1 base, in that order; junction bases with no gene match: 6. This CDR3 is built from 15 residues. CDR1 is SEHNR and CDR2 is FQNEAQ in the germline V gene (reference sequence). Here the CDR3 DNA reads TGTGCCAGCAGCCGAAGACAGGGGAGGAACACTGAAGCTTTCTTT. It specifies CASSRRQGRNTEAFF.

The gene calls are TRBV7-9 and TRBJ1-2; no clear D. V was clipped by 5 bases and J by 8 bases, with 15 bases between them. Germline V lookup: CDR1 SEHNR, CDR2 FQNEAQ (reference sequence). CDR3 length equals 13 residues. CDR3 DNA: TGTGCCAGCAGCGGCACAGAAAGAGGGGGCTACACCTTC. Translated, it gives CASSGTERGGYTF.

The V call is TRBV24-1, the J call TRBJ2-3; D uncertain. The CDR3 extends over 15 amino acids. The germline V gene encodes CDR1 KGHDR and CDR2 SFDVKD. The V gene lost 9 bases and the J gene lost 2 bases, with 17 bases spanning the gap. CDR3 sequence reads: CATRHGRGPTDTQYF. CDR3 in DNA: TGTGCCACCCGGCATGGTCGTGGGCCCACAGATACGCAGTATTTT.

In its sample, this clone was seen once. The chain uses TRBV6-4 and TRBJ2-3; 11 positions match TRBD2. J gave up 1 base and V 5 bases, and 11 bases lay outside the gene matches. This CDR3 region has 18 residues. CDR1 and CDR2 from the germline V gene are MRHNA and SNTAGT. The DNA of the CDR3 is TGTGCCAGCAGTCCTCTAGCGGGGGGCCGTGGGCGCACAGATACGCAGTATTTT. This translates into CASSPLAGGRGRTDTQYF.

The chain is built from TRBV15 and TRBJ1-6, with a possible D match to TRBD1 (6 bases). Trimming took 0 bases from V and 7 from J, leaving 10 bases between them. This CDR3 spans 15 amino acids. From germline, CDR1 is LNHNV and CDR2 YYDKDF (reference sequence). The CDR3 coding sequence is TGTGCCACCAGCAGAGAAAGGGGGTCCAATTCACCCCTCCACTTT. Its translation is CATSRERGSNSPLHF.

The chain recombines TRBV2 with TRBJ1-1; TRBD1 matches at 10 bases. Trimming removed 10 bases from V and 4 bases from J; junction bases left unmatched: 6. Germline CDR1 and CDR2: SNHLY and FYNNEI. The CDR3 covers 13 residues. CDR3 bases: TGTGCCACCTGGACAGGGGGGGGCACTGAAGCTTTCTTT. Translating gives CATWTGGGTEAFF.

The CDR3 loop is CASSFPGGLYNEQFF. CDR3 DNA: TGTGCCAGCAGCTTCCCAGGGGGTCTGTACAATGAGCAGTTCTTC. The V and J genes are TRBV11-1 and TRBJ2-1; 7 bases fit TRBD1. This CDR3 spans 15 amino acids. The V gene end was trimmed by 3 bases and the J gene end by 4 bases; junction bases not matched to a gene: 6. The germline gives CDR1 SGHAT, CDR2 FQDESV (reference sequence).

The DNA for the CDR3 is TGTGCCAGCAGCAAGCCGAGGGTCAATGAGCAGTTCTTC. This encodes CASSKPRVNEQFF. V gene TRBV21-1 combines with J gene TRBJ2-1; the D call of TRBD2 is as the table states it, not checked on the DNA. TRBV21-1 is tagged as a pseudogene. The CDR3 is 13 residues long.

The chain links TRBV20-1 to TRBJ2-5; perhaps TRBD2 as D (5 bases). Germline CDR1 reads DFQATT; CDR2 reads SNEGSKA (reference sequence). This CDR3 is built from 11 residues. V gave up 7 bases and J gave up 5 bases, with 11 bases separating them. Here the CDR3 reads CSGGGRETQYF. CDR3 nucleotide sequence: TGCAGTGGCGGAGGACGGGAGACCCAGTACTTC.

J is TRBJ1-1 and V is TRBV7-9; a possible D gene is TRBD1 (6 bases). CDR3 length equals 15 residues. Trimming cost V 1 base and J 1 base, with 10 bases left between them. The germline V gene has CDR1 SEHNR and CDR2 FQNEAQ (reference sequence). DNA of the CDR3: TGTGCCAGCAGCTTAGAGGGACATGCGAACACTGAAGCTTTCTTT. This gives the protein CASSLEGHANTEAFF.

The chain joins TRBV7-6 to TRBJ2-5; TRBD2 agrees at 14 bases. The germline V gene has CDR1 SGHVS and CDR2 FNYEAQ. Trimming took 5 bases from V and 10 from J; bases not matched to a gene: 18. The CDR3 is 18 amino acids. The CDR3 DNA sequence: TGTGCCAGCAGCCGGGGACTAGCGGGAGTAGGCACCCATCCGGACCAGTACTTC. Translating gives CASSRGLAGVGTHPDQYF.

The rearrangement joins TRBV6-5 to TRBJ2-5, with 8 bases aligning to TRBD1. CDR1 and CDR2 from the germline V gene are MNHEY and SVGAGI. V shed 6 bases, J shed 5 bases, and the junction held 8 bases outside the gene matches. The CDR3 covers 14 residues. The CDR3 bases are TGTGCCAGCAGACCCGACAGGGGTATGGAGACCCAGTACTTC. Translation: CASRPDRGMETQYF.

The chain is built from TRBV6-5 and TRBJ1-2, with 8 bases aligning to TRBD1. The length of the CDR3 is 14 residues. CDR1 is MNHEY and CDR2 is SVGAGI in the germline V gene. The V segment lost 7 bases and the J segment 3 bases; nucleotides outside the gene matches: 7. CDR3 sequence reads: CASKTGGSYYGYTF. CDR3 in DNA: TGTGCCAGCAAAACAGGGGGGAGTTACTATGGCTACACCTTC.

This clone has only one observation. The genes are TRBV5-1 and TRBJ1-1, with TRBD1 matching over 8 bases. The CDR3 is 13 amino acids. Germline-derived CDR1 and CDR2 are SGHRS and YFSETQ. V was clipped by 4 bases and J by 7 bases; unmatched bases: 6. The DNA of the CDR3 is TGCGCCAGCAGCATCTGGACAGGGCGTGAAGCTTTCTTT. Protein: CASSIWTGREAFF. The full variable domain, completed using reference TRBV5-1 and TRBJ1-1, is KAGVTQTPRYLIKTRGQQVTLSCSPISGHRSVSWYQQTPGQGLQFLFEYFSETQRNKGNFPGRFSGRQFSNSRSEMNVSTLELGDSALYLCASSIWTGREAFFGQGTRLTVV.